This T cell receptor (beta chain) is drawn from a study of blood T cell repertoires in COVID-19. Germline CDR1 reads MNHEY; CDR2 reads SVGAGI. The CDR3 is 13 residues long. The V gene end was trimmed by 2 bases and the J gene end by 3 bases; junction bases not matched to a gene: 1. Clones were sequenced by immunoSEQ multiplex PCR, and TCRdb holds only the in-frame ones, with some missing. The sample yields 88,000 or so clones, about 88% seen once. The sample was peripheral blood. The chain couples TRBV6-5 to TRBJ2-7; 7 nucleotides align to TRBD1. This sequence originates from a man in his 60s with acute or convalescent COVID-19. The CDR3 protein is CASSYGTDYEQYF. In DNA, the CDR3 is TGTGCCAGCAGTTACGGGACAGACTACGAGCAGTACTTC.